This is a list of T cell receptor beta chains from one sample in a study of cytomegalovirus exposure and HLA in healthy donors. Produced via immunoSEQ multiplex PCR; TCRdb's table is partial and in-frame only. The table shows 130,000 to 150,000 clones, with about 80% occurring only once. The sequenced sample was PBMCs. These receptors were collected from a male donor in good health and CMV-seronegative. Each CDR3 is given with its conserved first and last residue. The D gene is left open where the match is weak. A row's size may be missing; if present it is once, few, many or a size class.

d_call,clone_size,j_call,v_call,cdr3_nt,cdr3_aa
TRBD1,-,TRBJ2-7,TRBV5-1,TGCGCCAGCAGTCCGGACAGGGGGCTGACCTACGAGCAGTACTTC,CASSPDRGLTYEQYF
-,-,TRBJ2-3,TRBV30,TGTGCCTGGTGGGCAGGAGATACGCAGTATTTT,CAWWAGDTQYF
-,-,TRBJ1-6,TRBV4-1,TGCGCCAGCAGCCAAGAATCTCTGCTACAGGGCAGGAATTCACCCCTCCACTTT,CASSQESLLQGRNSPLHF
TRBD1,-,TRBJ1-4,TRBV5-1,TGCGCCAGCAGCGGGGGGACAGGGGGCGAGGAAAAACTGTTTTTT,CASSGGTGGEEKLFF
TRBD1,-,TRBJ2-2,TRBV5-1,TGCGCCAGCAGCACTGACAGGGGGCATAGCGGGGAGCTGTTTTTT,CASSTDRGHSGELFF
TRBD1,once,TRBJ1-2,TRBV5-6,TGTGCCAGCAGTCGGGACAGGGCCTATGGCTACACCTTC,CASSRDRAYGYTF
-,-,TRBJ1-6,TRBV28,TGTGCCAGTCAATCGCACGGGTTTTCACCCCTCCACTTT,CASQSHGFSPLHF
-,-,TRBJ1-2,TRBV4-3,TGCGCCAGCAGCCCTGACCCGGGGGGTGACTATGGCTACACCTTC,CASSPDPGGDYGYTF
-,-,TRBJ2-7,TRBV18,TGTGCCAGCTCATTGGAGGTTCCCCCTGCCGACTACGAGCAGTACTTC,CASSLEVPPADYEQYF
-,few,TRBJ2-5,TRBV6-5,TGTGCCAGCAGCCACTGGGCTGCGGGGCAAGAGACCCAGTACTTC,CASSHWAAGQETQYF
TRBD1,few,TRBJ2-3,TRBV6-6,TGTGCTGTCAGACAGGGTGGCCCCACAGATACGCAGTATTTT,CAVRQGGPTDTQYF
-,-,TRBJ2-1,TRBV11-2,TGTGCCAGCAGGGGACACCTTTACAATGAGCAGTTCTTC,CASRGHLYNEQFF
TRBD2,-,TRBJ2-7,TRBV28,TGTGCCAGCAGTTTCGCGGGGGTCCTCTCCTACGAGCAGTACTTC,CASSFAGVLSYEQYF
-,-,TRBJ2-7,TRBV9,TGTGCCAGCAGCGTAGGTAACCGGGGAGACGAAGTTAAGTACTTC,CASSVGNRGDEVKYF
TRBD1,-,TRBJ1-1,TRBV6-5,TGTGCCAGCAGTCCCACTCGGACAGGGACAATCCAAGCTTTCTTT,CASSPTRTGTIQAFF
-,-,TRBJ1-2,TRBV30,TGTGCCTGGAGTGTACAAGTGAGGGATGGCTACACCTTC,CAWSVQVRDGYTF
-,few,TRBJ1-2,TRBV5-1,TGCGCCAGCAGCTTGGCCGGTAACTATGGCTACACCTTC,CASSLAGNYGYTF
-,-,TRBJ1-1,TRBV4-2,TGTGCCAGCAGCCCTTCAAGAGGGACTGAAGCTTTCTTT,CASSPSRGTEAFF
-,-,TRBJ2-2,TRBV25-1,TGTGCCAGCATCGGTACCTACACCGGGGAGCTGTTTTTT,CASIGTYTGELFF
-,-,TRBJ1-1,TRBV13,TGTGCCAGCAGCTTAGGTAGCACTGAAGCTTTCTTT,CASSLGSTEAFF
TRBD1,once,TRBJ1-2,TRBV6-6,TGTGCCAGCACCTCCGAGACAGGGGTATCATGCACCTTC,CASTSETGVSCTF
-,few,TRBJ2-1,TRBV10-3,TGTGCCATCAGTGGGTCGGGAGTCAATGAGCAGTTCTTC,CAISGSGVNEQFF
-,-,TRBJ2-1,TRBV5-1,TGCGCCAGCAGAAACCCCGACAGAGGCTCCTACAATGAGCAGTTCTTC,CASRNPDRGSYNEQFF
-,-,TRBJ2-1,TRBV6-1,TGTGCCAGCAGCTTACAGGGCGTGGATGAGCAGTTCTTC,CASSLQGVDEQFF
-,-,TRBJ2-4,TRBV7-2,TGTGCCAGCAGTTTACAGGGTTCGAGGGCCAAAAACATTCAGTACTTC,CASSLQGSRAKNIQYF
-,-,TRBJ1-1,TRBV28,TGTGCCAGCAGCCCACCCCTGCGGGGCACTGAAGCTTTCTTT,CASSPPLRGTEAFF
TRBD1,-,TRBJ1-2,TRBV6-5,TGTGCCACACGGAGGACAGGGAGCGGTGGCTACACCTTC,CATRRTGSGGYTF
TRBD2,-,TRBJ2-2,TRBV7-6,TGTGCCAGCAGCCCCCCTGCGGGGCGGGGGGCGAACACCGGGGAGCTGTTTTTT,CASSPPAGRGANTGELFF
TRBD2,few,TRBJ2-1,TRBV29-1,TGCAGCGTTGAACGGGCAGCGGGGGCTCCCAATGAGCAGTTCTTC,CSVERAAGAPNEQFF
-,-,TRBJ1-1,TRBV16,TGTGCCAGCAGCCAGCCACAGGAGACCTTAACTGAAGCTTTCTTT,CASSQPQETLTEAFF
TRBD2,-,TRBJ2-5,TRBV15,TGTGCCACCAGCAGAGGACTAGCGGGGGGACAAGAGACCCAGTACTTC,CATSRGLAGGQETQYF